Listed below are T cell receptor beta chains from one sample, sequenced in a study of T cells in Graves' hyperthyroidism and ophthalmopathy. TCRdb independently ran MiXCR on the multiplex PCR reads; one entry per CDR3 protein. The data show fewer than 650,000 distinct CDR3 sequences, 13% to 15% seen once. Sequenced sample: blood. Receptors were obtained from a young woman with Graves' ophthalmopathy. Each CDR3 is given with its conserved first and last residue. A D gene is named only where the DNA matches it firmly. Not every row has a clone size; where given, it reads once, few, many or a size class.

D gene	J gene	V gene	clone size	CDR3 protein	CDR3 DNA
NA	TRBJ2-7	TRBV6-1	many	CASSAIDSSYEQYF	TGTGCCAGCAGTGCGATTGACTCCTCCTACGAGCAGTACTTC
NA	TRBJ1-1	TRBV5-5	few	CASSLAWQGVAEAFF	TGTGCCAGCAGCTTAGCGTGGCAGGGCGTCGCTGAAGCTTTCTTT
NA	TRBJ2-3	TRBV11-2	many	CASSSRLGHYSTDTQYF	TGTGCCAGCAGCTCTCGACTAGGGCACTACTCCACAGATACGCAGTATTTT
NA	TRBJ1-5	TRBV9	few	CASSVDGLGQPQHF	TGTGCCAGCAGCGTAGACGGTCTGGGGCAGCCCCAGCATTTT
TRBD1	TRBJ2-2	TRBV7-3	few	CASSWSTRGSGELFF	TGTGCCAGCAGCTGGTCAACCAGGGGGTCCGGGGAGCTGTTTTTT
TRBD1	TRBJ2-5	TRBV28	few	CASSPRDRGRAETQYF	TGTGCCAGCAGCCCAAGAGACAGGGGGCGGGCGGAGACCCAGTACTTC
NA	TRBJ1-2	TRBV29-1	NA	CSVRLGGYTF	TGCAGCGTGAGGTTGGGTGGCTACACCTTC
NA	TRBJ2-1	TRBV14	few	CASSLTRGVGEQFF	TGTGCCAGCAGCCTTACCAGGGGGGTTGGTGAGCAGTTCTTC
NA	TRBJ1-3	TRBV4-3	NA	CASSPGGHGNTIYF	TGCGCCAGCAGCCCCGGCGGACATGGAAACACCATATATTTT
TRBD1	TRBJ2-2	TRBV9	NA	CASSVEWQGAVGGELFF	TGTGCCAGCAGCGTAGAGTGGCAGGGGGCGGTCGGCGGGGAGCTGTTTTTT
NA	TRBJ2-3	TRBV4-3	once	CASSQDGGSDTQYF	TGCGCCAGCAGCCAAGATGGGGGGAGCGATACGCAGTATTTT
TRBD1	TRBJ2-2	TRBV12-3/TRBV12-4	NA	CASSFPSRQGPGTGELFF	TGTGCCAGCAGTTTTCCCTCTCGACAGGGGCCCGGGACCGGGGAGCTGTTTTTT
TRBD2	TRBJ2-2	TRBV6-1	many	CASSRGLANTGELFF	TGTGCCAGCAGTCGGGGACTAGCGAACACCGGGGAGCTGTTTTTT
NA	TRBJ2-1	TRBV7-2	NA	CASSFYRGPPAGEQFF	TGTGCCAGCAGCTTTTACAGGGGCCCCCCAGCGGGTGAGCAGTTCTTC
TRBD1	TRBJ1-1	TRBV9	many	CASSVQGENTEAFF	TGTGCCAGCAGCGTACAGGGGGAGAACACTGAAGCTTTCTTT
NA	TRBJ1-1	TRBV7-3	many	CASRQTVNTEAFF	TGTGCCAGCAGGCAGACAGTGAACACTGAAGCTTTCTTT
NA	TRBJ1-2	TRBV3-1	many	CASSQDVPRGHYTF	TGTGCCAGCAGCCAAGACGTACCCCGAGGGCATTATACCTTC
NA	TRBJ2-2	TRBV19	NA	CASSMTAPNTGELFF	TGTGCCAGTAGTATGACAGCTCCGAACACCGGGGAGCTGTTTTTT
NA	TRBJ2-7	TRBV3-1	NA	CASSQEGFGVRVFDEQYF	TGTGCCAGCAGCCAAGAAGGGTTTGGGGTCAGGGTTTTTGACGAGCAGTACTTC
NA	TRBJ2-3	TRBV12-3/TRBV12-4	many	CASSLGGPPGVTDTQYF	TGTGCCAGCAGTTTGGGGGGACCGCCGGGGGTCACAGATACGCAGTATTTT
NA	TRBJ2-7	TRBV4-1	NA	CASSQARQGKEQYF	TGCGCCAGCAGCCAAGCCAGGCAGGGGAAGGAGCAGTACTTC
NA	TRBJ1-1	TRBV7-9	NA	CASRPKGEGTEAFF	TGTGCCAGCAGGCCCAAGGGGGAGGGCACTGAAGCTTTCTTT
TRBD2	TRBJ2-7	TRBV7-9	many	CASSYLAGEIYEQYF	TGTGCCAGCAGCTACTTAGCGGGAGAGATCTACGAGCAGTACTTC
NA	TRBJ2-7	TRBV4-1	NA	CASAIYGGSGEQYF	TGCGCCAGCGCTATCTACGGGGGCTCTGGGGAGCAGTACTTC
NA	TRBJ2-1	TRBV5-6	many	CASTINPPNDEQFF	TGTGCCAGCACGATTAACCCACCCAACGATGAGCAGTTCTTC
TRBD2	TRBJ2-1	TRBV28	many	CASSLRRRVAGVNEQFF	TGTGCCAGCAGTTTAAGGAGGAGGGTAGCGGGAGTCAATGAGCAGTTCTTC
TRBD1	TRBJ1-2	TRBV20-1	few	CSARAGGEYGYTF	TGCAGTGCTAGGGCAGGGGGCGAGTATGGCTACACCTTC
TRBD2	TRBJ2-5	TRBV11-1	few	CASSQGSGGAGAGETQYF	TGTGCCAGCAGCCAAGGCTCGGGAGGAGCGGGAGCTGGAGAGACCCAGTACTTC
TRBD1	TRBJ2-1	TRBV3-1	NA	CASSSGTVFYNEQFF	TGTGCCAGCAGCTCCGGGACAGTATTCTACAATGAGCAGTTCTTC
NA	TRBJ1-4	TRBV13	many	CASSNSGVNEKLFF	TGTGCCAGCAGCAACTCGGGAGTAAATGAAAAACTGTTTTTT
NA	TRBJ2-2	TRBV12-3/TRBV12-4	many	CASRPRWTGELFF	TGTGCCAGCAGGCCTAGGTGGACCGGGGAGCTGTTTTTT
NA	TRBJ1-1	TRBV5-6	few	CASSGMDTEAFF	TGTGCCAGCAGCGGTATGGACACTGAAGCTTTCTTT
TRBD1	TRBJ1-6	TRBV27	NA	CASSLSDRDSPLHF	TGTGCCAGCAGTTTATCCGACAGGGATTCACCCCTCCACTTT
NA	TRBJ2-7	TRBV19	NA	CASSIGGTAPSEQYF	TGTGCCAGTAGTATAGGGGGGACCGCGCCCTCCGAGCAGTACTTC
NA	TRBJ2-2	TRBV30	NA	CAWGGGNAGGELFF	TGTGCCTGGGGTGGAGGGAATGCGGGAGGGGAGCTGTTTTTT
TRBD2	TRBJ2-1	TRBV7-3	few	CASSLGLAGIRNEQFF	TGTGCCAGCAGCTTAGGACTAGCGGGGATTAGGAATGAGCAGTTCTTC
TRBD1	TRBJ1-1	TRBV11-3	many	CASSFDQGARNTEAFF	TGTGCCAGCAGCTTTGATCAGGGGGCGCGAAACACTGAAGCTTTCTTT
NA	TRBJ2-1	TRBV28	many	CASSLVGLGDNEQFF	TGTGCCAGCAGTTTGGTGGGACTGGGAGACAATGAGCAGTTCTTC
TRBD2	TRBJ2-7	TRBV7-3	NA	CASSLTPTSGSEQYF	TGTGCCAGCAGCTTAACGCCGACTAGCGGGAGCGAGCAGTACTTC
TRBD1	TRBJ2-7	TRBV12-3/TRBV12-4	many	CASSYRGGPYEQYF	TGTGCCAGCAGCTACAGGGGTGGCCCCTACGAGCAGTACTTC
TRBD2	TRBJ2-1	TRBV12-3/TRBV12-4	NA	CASSSRISSGRAGDEQFF	TGTGCCAGCAGTTCTCGTATATCTAGCGGGAGGGCTGGAGATGAGCAGTTCTTC
TRBD2	TRBJ2-1	TRBV4-2	NA	CASSQDRSGSFNEQFF	TGTGCCAGCAGCCAAGATAGGAGCGGGAGTTTCAATGAGCAGTTCTTC